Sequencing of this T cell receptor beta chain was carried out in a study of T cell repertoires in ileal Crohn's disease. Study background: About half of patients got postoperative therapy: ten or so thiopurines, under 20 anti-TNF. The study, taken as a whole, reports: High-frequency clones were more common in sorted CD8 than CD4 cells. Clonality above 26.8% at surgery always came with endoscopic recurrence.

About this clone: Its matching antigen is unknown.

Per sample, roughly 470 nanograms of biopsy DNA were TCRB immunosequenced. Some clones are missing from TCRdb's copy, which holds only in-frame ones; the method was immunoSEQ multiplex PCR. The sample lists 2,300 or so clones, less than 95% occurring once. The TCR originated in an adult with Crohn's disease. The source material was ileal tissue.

CDR3 coding DNA: TGCGCCAGCAGCCAAGTTGGTCAGGGGAATCAGCCCCAGCATTTT. Translated, it gives CASSQVGQGNQPQHF. The chain joins TRBV4-1 to TRBJ1-5, with a possible D match to TRBD1 (6 bases). Germline V gene sequence: CDR1 MGHRA, CDR2 YSYEKL. Trimming took off 1 base at V and 4 bases at J, with 11 bases between the two ends. The CDR3 loop spans 15 amino acids.